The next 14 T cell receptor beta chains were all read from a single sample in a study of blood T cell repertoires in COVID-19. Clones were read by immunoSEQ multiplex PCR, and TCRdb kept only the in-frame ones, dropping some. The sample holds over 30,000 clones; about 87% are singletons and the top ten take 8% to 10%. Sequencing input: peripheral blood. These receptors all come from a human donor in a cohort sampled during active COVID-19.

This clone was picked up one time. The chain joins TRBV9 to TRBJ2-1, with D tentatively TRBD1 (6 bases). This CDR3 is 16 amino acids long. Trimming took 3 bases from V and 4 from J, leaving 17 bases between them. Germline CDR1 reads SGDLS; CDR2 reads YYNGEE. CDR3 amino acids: CASSAGTTDLYNEQFF. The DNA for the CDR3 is TGTGCCAGCAGCGCCGGGACAACCGACCTATACAATGAGCAGTTCTTC.

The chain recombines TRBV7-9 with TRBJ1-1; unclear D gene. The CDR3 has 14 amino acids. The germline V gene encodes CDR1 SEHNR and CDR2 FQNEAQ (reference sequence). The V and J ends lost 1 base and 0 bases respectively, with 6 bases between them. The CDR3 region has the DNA TGTGCCAGCAGCTTAGTACAGATGAACACTGAAGCTTTCTTT. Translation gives CASSLVQMNTEAFF.

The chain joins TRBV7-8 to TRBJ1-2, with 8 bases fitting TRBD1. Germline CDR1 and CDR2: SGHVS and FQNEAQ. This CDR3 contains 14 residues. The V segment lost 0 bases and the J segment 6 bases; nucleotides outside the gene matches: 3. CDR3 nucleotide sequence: TGTGCCAGCAGCTTAGCGTCGGACAGGGATGGCTACACCTTC. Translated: CASSLASDRDGYTF. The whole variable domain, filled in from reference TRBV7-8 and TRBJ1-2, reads GAGVSQSPRYKVAKRGQDVALRCDPISGHVSLFWYQQALGQGPEFLTYFQNEAQLDKSGLPSDRFFAERPEGSVSTLKIQRTQQEDSAVYLCASSLASDRDGYTFGSGTRLTVV.

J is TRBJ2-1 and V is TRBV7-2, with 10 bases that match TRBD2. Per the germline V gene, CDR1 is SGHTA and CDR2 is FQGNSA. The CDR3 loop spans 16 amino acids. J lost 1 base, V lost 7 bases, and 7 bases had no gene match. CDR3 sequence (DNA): TGTGCCAGCACCCCTAGCGGGGGCACTTCCTACAATGAGCAGTTCTTC. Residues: CASTPSGGTSYNEQFF.

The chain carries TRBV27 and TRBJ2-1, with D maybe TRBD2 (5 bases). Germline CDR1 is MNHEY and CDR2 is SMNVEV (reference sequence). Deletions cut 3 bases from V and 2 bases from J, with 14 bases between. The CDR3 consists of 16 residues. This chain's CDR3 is CASSFLTRSAYNEQFF. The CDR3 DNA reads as TGTGCCAGCAGTTTCCTTACTAGGTCTGCCTACAATGAGCAGTTCTTC.

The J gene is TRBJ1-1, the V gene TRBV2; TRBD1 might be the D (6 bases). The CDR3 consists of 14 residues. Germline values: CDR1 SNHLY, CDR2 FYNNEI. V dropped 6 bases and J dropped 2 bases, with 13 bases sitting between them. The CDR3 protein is CASSTGSSNTEAFF. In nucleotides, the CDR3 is TGTGCCAGCAGCACAGGGTCCTCCAACACTGAAGCTTTCTTT. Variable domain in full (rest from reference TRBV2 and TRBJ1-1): EPEVTQTPSHQVTQMGQEVILRCVPISNHLYFYWYRQILGQKVEFLVSFYNNEISEKSEIFDDQFSVERPDGSNFTLKIRSTKLEDSAMYFCASSTGSSNTEAFFGQGTRLTVV.

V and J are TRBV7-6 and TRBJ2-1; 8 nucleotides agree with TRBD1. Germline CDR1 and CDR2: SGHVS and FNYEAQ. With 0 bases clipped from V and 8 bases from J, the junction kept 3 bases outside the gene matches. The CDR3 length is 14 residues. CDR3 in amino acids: CASSLADRGYEQFF. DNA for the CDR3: TGTGCCAGCAGCTTAGCCGACAGGGGTTATGAGCAGTTCTTC.

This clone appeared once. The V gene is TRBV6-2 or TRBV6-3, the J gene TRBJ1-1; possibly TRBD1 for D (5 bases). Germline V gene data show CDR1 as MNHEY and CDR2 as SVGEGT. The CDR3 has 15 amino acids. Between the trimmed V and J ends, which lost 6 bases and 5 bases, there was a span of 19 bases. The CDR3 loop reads CASSDGGSGSTEAFF. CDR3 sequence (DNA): TGTGCCAGCAGCGACGGGGGATCCGGGTCGACTGAAGCTTTCTTT.

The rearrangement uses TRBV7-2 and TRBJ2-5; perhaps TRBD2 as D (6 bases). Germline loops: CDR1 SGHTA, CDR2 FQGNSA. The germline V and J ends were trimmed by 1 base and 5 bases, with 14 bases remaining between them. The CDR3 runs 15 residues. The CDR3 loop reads CASSLGGGAGETQYF. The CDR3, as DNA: TGTGCCAGCAGCTTAGGAGGCGGGGCAGGGGAGACCCAGTACTTC.

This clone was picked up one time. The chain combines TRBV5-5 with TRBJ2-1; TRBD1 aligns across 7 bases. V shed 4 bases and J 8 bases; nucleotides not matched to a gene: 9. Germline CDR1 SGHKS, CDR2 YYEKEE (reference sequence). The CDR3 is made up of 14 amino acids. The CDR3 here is CASSQPDRVDEQFF. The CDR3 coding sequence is TGTGCCAGCAGCCAACCTGACAGGGTCGATGAGCAGTTCTTC. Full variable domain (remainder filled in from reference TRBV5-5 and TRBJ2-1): DAGVTQSPTHLIKTRGQQVTLRCSPISGHKSVSWYQQVLGQGPQFIFQYYEKEERGRGNFPDRFSARQFPNYSSELNVNALLLGDSALYLCASSQPDRVDEQFFGPGTRLTVL.

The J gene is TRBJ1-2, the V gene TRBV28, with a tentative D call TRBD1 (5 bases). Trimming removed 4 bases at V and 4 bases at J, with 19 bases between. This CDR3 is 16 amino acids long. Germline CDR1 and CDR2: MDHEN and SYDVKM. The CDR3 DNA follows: TGTGCCAGCAGTTCCCCCGGGGGGGGACTATTCTATGGCTACACCTTC. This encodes CASSSPGGGLFYGYTF.

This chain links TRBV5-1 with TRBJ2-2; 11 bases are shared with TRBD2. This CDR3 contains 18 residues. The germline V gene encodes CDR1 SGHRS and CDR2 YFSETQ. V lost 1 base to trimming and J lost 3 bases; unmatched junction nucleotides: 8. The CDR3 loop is CASSLRPSGGSYTGELFF. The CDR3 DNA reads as TGCGCCAGCAGCTTGCGGCCTAGCGGGGGGTCGTACACCGGGGAGCTGTTTTTT.

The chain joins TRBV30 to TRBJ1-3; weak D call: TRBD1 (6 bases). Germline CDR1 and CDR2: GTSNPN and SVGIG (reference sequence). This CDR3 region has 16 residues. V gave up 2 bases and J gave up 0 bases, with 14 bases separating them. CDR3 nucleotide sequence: TGTGCCTGGAGTCCCCTCCTAGGGGGCTCTGGAAACACCATATATTTT. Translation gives CAWSPLLGGSGNTIYF.

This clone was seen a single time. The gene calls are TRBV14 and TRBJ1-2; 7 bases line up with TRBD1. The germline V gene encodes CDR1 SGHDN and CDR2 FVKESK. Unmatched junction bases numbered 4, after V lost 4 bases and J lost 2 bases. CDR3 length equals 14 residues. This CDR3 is CASSPLQGNYGYTF. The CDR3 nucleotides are TGTGCCAGCAGCCCACTACAGGGGAACTATGGCTACACCTTC.